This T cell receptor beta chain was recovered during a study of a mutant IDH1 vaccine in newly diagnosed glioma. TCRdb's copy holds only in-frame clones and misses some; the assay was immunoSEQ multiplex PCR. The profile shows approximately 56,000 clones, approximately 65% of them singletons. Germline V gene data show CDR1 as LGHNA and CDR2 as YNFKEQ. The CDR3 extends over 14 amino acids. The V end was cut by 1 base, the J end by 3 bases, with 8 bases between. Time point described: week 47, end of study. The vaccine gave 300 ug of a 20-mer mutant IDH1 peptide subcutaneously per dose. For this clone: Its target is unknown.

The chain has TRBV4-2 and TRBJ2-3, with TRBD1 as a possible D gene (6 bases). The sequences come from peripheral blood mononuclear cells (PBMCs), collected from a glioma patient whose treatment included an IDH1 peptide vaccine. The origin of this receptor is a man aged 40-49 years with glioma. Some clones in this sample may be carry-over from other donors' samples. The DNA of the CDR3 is TGTGCCAGCAGCCAAGTACAGGGAACAGATACGCAGTATTTT. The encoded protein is CASSQVQGTDTQYF.